The present TCR beta chain was sequenced within a study of T cells in Graves' hyperthyroidism and ophthalmopathy. Amplified TCR beta CDR3 regions came from RNA transcripts. HTBI primers were the set used in a first-round RT-PCR of the TCR CDR3. TCRdb ran MiXCR on the multiplex PCR reads and lists one entry per CDR3 protein. The profile shows some 300,000 distinct CDR3 sequences, approximately 15% of them singletons. Aged 18 to 65, the patients had hyperthyroidism that was newly diagnosed and had lasted under 2 months. J gave up 6 bases and V 0 bases, and 5 bases lay outside the gene matches. The CDR3 spans 14 residues. Per germline, CDR1 SGHAT and CDR2 FQDESV (reference sequence).

The chain links TRBV11-1 to TRBJ2-7; 7 bases agree with TRBD1. Sequenced input: blood. This TCR was sampled from a woman in her forties with Graves' hyperthyroidism. CDR3 region: CASSLAGTDAEQYF. Written as DNA, the CDR3 is TGTGCCAGCAGCTTAGCCGGGACAGACGCCGAGCAGTACTTC.